This TCR beta chain appears in the sequencing data of a study of T-cell memory formation after mild COVID-19. Study-wide background: TCR clusters were mostly donor specific. Findings and caveats of the study: The pre-infection memory compartment contained some responding clones, suggesting cross-reactive memory joined. Clones contracting day 15 to 85 were balanced CD4/CD8; later expanders leaned CD4+.

A few counts support this clonotype. The antigen is unknown. 5'RACE with constant-segment primers yielded barcoded, UMI-tagged TCR alpha and TCR beta cDNA libraries. In TCRdb, the 5' RACE reads were re-called with MiXCR into one record per CDR3 protein. The top ten hold around 3.4% of the sample, which has roughly 200,000 distinct CDR3 sequences, around 8.8% seen once. CDR1 is SGHRS and CDR2 is YFSETQ in the germline V gene. This CDR3 is built from 16 residues. With 1 base clipped from V and 7 bases from J, the junction kept 9 bases outside the gene matches. The V gene is TRBV5-1, the J gene TRBJ2-2, with 8 bases aligning to TRBD1. Sequencing used PBMCs or a T cell subset sorted from them (not recorded which). The sequence came from a man between 18 and 35 years old who had mild COVID-19 (a few samples of this study predate the infection). Cell type and time point are not known. CDR3 residues: CASSLFWDRFGGELFF. The CDR3 region has the DNA TGCGCCAGCAGCTTGTTTTGGGACAGGTTCGGCGGGGAGCTGTTTTTT.